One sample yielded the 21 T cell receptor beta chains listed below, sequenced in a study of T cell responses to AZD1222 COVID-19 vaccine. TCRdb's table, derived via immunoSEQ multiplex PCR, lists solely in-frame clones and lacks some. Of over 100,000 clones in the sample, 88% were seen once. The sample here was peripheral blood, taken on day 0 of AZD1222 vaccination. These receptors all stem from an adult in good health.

CDR3 loop: CASRRTGEETQYF. The CDR3 bases are TGTGCCAGCAGACGGACAGGGGAAGAGACCCAGTACTTC. This sequence joins TRBV7-3 and TRBJ2-5, with 9 bases that match TRBD1. The length of the CDR3 is 13 residues. Germline V gene lookup returns CDR1 SGHTA and CDR2 FQGTGA. The V gene end was trimmed by 6 bases and the J gene end by 3 bases; junction bases not matched to a gene: 2.

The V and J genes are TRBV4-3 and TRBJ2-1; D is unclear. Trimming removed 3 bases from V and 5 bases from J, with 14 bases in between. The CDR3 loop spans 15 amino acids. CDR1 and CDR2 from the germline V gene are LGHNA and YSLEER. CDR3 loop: CASSQDPAKNNEQFF. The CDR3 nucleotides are TGCGCCAGCAGCCAGGACCCAGCAAAAAACAATGAGCAGTTCTTC.

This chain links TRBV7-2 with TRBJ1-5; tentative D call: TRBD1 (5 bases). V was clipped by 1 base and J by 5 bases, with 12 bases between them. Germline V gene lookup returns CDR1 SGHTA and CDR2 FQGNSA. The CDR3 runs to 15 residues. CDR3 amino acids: CASSLVGSGYQPQHF. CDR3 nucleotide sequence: TGTGCCAGCAGCTTAGTTGGGTCAGGGTATCAGCCCCAGCATTTT. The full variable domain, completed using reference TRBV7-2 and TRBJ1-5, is GAGVSQSPSNKVTEKGKDVELRCDPISGHTALYWYRQSLGQGLEFLIYFQGNSAPDKSGLPSDRFSAERTGGSVSTLTIQRTQQEDSAVYLCASSLVGSGYQPQHFGDGTRLSIL.

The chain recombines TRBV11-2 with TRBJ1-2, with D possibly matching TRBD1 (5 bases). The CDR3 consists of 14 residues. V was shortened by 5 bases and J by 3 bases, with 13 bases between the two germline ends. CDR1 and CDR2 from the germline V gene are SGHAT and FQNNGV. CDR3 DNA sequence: TGTGCCAGCAGCCCCGGGACGTTCGACTATGGCTACACCTTC. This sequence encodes CASSPGTFDYGYTF.

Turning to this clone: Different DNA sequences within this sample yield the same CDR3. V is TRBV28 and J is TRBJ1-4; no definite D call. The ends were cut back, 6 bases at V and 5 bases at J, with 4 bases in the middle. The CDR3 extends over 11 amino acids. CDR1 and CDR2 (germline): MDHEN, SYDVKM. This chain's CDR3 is CASSLNEKLFF. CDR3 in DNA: TGTGCCAGCAGCTTAAATGAAAAACTGTTTTTT.

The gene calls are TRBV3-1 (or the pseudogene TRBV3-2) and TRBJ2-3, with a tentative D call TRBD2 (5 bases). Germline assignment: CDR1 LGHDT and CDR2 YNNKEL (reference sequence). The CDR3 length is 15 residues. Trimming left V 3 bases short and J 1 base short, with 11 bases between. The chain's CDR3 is CASSHQRSGTDTQYF. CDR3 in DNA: TGTGCCAGCAGCCACCAGCGGTCTGGCACAGATACGCAGTATTTT.

This chain's CDR3 is CASGALGLIINEKLFF. The CDR3 DNA reads TGTGCCAGCGGAGCTTTGGGGTTAATTATCAATGAAAAACTGTTTTTT. The chain recombines TRBV28 with TRBJ1-4; D remains ambiguous. V dropped 8 bases and J dropped 5 bases, with 21 bases sitting between them. Germline V gives CDR1 MDHEN, CDR2 SYDVKM. The CDR3 runs 16 residues.

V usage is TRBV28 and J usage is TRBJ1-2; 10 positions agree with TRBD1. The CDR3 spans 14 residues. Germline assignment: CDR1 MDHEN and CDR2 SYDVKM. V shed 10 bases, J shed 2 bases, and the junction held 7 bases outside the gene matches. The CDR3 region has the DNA TGTGCCATCCCTGACAGGGGGCGCAACTATGGCTACACCTTC. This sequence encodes CAIPDRGRNYGYTF.

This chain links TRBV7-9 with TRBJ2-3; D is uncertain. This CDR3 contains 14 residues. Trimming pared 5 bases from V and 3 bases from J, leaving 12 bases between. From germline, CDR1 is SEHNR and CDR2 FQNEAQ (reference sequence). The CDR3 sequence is CASSETILTDTQYF. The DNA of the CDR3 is TGTGCCAGCAGCGAGACGATATTGACAGATACGCAGTATTTT.

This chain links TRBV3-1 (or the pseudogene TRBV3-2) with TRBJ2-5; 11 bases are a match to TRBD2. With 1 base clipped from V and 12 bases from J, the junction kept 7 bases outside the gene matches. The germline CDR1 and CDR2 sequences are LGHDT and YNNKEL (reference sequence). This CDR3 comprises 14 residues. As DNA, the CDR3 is TGTGCCAGCAGCCAAGGAGGGCTAGCGGGGGGCAAGTACTTC. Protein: CASSQGGLAGGKYF.

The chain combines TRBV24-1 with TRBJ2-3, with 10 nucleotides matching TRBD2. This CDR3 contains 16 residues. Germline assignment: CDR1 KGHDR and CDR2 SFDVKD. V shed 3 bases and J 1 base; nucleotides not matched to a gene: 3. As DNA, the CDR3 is TGTGCCACCAGTGATCCCGGGACTAGCGGCACAGATACGCAGTATTTT. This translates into CATSDPGTSGTDTQYF.

CDR3 region: CASTPRRGYTF. In DNA form, the CDR3 reads TGTGCCAGCACCCCCAGGAGGGGCTACACCTTC. The chain carries TRBV2 and TRBJ1-2; D is unclear. The CDR3 is 11 amino acids. Germline V gene sequence: CDR1 SNHLY, CDR2 FYNNEI. Trimming took 7 bases from V and 8 from J, leaving 11 bases between them.

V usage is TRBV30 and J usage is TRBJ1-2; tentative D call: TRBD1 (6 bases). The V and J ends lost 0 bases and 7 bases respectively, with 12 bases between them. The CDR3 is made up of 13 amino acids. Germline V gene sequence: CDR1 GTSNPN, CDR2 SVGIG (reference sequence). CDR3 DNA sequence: TGTGCCTGGAGTGTACAGGGCAGGGCTGGCTACACCTTC. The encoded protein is CAWSVQGRAGYTF.

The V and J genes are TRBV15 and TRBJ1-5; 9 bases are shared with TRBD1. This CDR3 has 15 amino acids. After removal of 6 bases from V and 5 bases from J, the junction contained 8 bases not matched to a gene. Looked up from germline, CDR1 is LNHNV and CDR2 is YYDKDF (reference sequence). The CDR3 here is CATRPRDRVDQPQHF. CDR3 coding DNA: TGTGCCACCAGACCCCGGGACAGGGTCGATCAGCCCCAGCATTTT.

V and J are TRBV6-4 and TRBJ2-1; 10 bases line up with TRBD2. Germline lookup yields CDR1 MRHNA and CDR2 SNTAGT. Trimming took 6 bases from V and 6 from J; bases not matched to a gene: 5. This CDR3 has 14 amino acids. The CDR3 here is CASSQRGGLNEQFF. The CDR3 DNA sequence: TGTGCCAGCAGCCAGCGGGGGGGCCTCAATGAGCAGTTCTTC.

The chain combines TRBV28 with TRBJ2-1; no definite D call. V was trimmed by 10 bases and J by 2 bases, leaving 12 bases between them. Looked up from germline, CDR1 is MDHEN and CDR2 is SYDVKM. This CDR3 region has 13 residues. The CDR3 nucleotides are TGTGCCATAACTGACAACACCTACAATGAGCAGTTCTTC. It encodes CAITDNTYNEQFF.

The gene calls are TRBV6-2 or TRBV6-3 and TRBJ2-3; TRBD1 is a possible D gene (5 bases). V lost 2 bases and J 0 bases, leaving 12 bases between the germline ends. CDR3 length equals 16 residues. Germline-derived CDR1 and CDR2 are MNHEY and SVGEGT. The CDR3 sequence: CASSYPEDSSTDTQYF. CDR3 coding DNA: TGTGCCAGCAGTTACCCTGAAGACAGTAGCACAGATACGCAGTATTTT.

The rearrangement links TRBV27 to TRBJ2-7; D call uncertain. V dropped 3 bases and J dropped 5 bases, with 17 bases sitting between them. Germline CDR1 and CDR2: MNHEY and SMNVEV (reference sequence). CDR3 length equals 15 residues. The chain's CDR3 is CASSFSRQSHNEQYF. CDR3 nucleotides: TGTGCCAGCAGTTTTAGCCGACAAAGTCACAACGAGCAGTACTTC.

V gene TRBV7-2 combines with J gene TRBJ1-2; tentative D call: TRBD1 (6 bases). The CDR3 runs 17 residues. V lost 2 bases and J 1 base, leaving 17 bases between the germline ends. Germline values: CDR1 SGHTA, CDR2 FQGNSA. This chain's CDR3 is CASSLLGTWDDNYGYTF. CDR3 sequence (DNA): TGTGCCAGCAGCTTATTGGGGACATGGGACGATAACTATGGCTACACCTTC.

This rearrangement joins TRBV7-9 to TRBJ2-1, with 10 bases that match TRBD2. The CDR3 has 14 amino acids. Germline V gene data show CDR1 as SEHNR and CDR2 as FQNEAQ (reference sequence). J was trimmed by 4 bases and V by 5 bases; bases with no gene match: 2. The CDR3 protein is CASSGLAAYNEQFF. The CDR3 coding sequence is TGTGCCAGCAGCGGACTAGCGGCATACAATGAGCAGTTCTTC.

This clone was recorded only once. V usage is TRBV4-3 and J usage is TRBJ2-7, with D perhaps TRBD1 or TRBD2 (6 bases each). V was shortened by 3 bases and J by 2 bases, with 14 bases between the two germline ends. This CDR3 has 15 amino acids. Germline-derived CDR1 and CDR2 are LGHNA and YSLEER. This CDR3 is CASSHNQGTPYEQYF. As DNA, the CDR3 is TGCGCCAGCAGCCATAACCAGGGGACTCCCTACGAGCAGTACTTC.